This is a list of T cell receptor beta chains from one sample in a study of blood T cell repertoires in COVID-19. The table came from immunoSEQ multiplex PCR; TCRdb's copy has only in-frame clones and leaves some out. The table lists approximately 120,000 clones, 81% of them singletons. The source material was peripheral blood. These TCRs come from a man aged 25-45 years with COVID-19, enrolled during active disease. The CDR3 runs from the conserved cysteine through the conserved F or W. The D gene is left open where the match is weak. Clone size, where shown, is once, few, many, or a class for clones that have expanded.

v_gene: TRBV27
j_gene: TRBJ2-7
abundance: .
d_gene: TRBD2
CDR3nt: TGTGCCAGCAGTTCCTTAGCGGGAGGGCCCTACGAGCAGTACTTC
CDR3aa: CASSSLAGGPYEQYF

v_gene: TRBV7-2
j_gene: TRBJ2-7
abundance: .
d_gene: .
CDR3nt: TGTGCCAGCAGCTTGGCGGGACTCCGGTTAAGTCCTCCCTACGAGCAGTACTTC
CDR3aa: CASSLAGLRLSPPYEQYF

v_gene: TRBV28
j_gene: TRBJ2-1
abundance: .
d_gene: .
CDR3nt: TGTGCCAGCTCAAGGGGCACGTCCTACAATGAGCAGTTCTTC
CDR3aa: CASSRGTSYNEQFF

v_gene: TRBV4-1
j_gene: TRBJ1-2
abundance: .
d_gene: TRBD1
CDR3nt: TGCGCCAGCAGCCACCGGGACAGGGGGGAGTATGGCTACACCTTC
CDR3aa: CASSHRDRGEYGYTF

v_gene: TRBV28
j_gene: TRBJ2-1
abundance: .
d_gene: TRBD2
CDR3nt: TGTGCCAGCCTCGTTAGTGGGGAGGGCCGCAGGGAGCAGTTCTTC
CDR3aa: CASLVSGEGRREQFF

v_gene: TRBV9
j_gene: TRBJ1-6
abundance: .
d_gene: .
CDR3nt: TGTGCCAGCAGTGTCCGGACAGATAATTCACCCCTCCACTTT
CDR3aa: CASSVRTDNSPLHF

v_gene: TRBV4-2
j_gene: TRBJ2-2
abundance: .
d_gene: TRBD2
CDR3nt: TGTGCCAGCAGCCAAGATCTGAGACTAGCGTACACCGGGGAGCTGTTTTTT
CDR3aa: CASSQDLRLAYTGELFF

v_gene: TRBV7-9
j_gene: TRBJ2-3
abundance: once
d_gene: TRBD1
CDR3nt: TGTGCCAGCAGCTCCTGGACAGGGGCCCCCACAGATACGCAGTATTTT
CDR3aa: CASSSWTGAPTDTQYF

v_gene: TRBV29-1
j_gene: TRBJ1-1
abundance: .
d_gene: .
CDR3nt: TGCACCTGCGGGGGGCCCAGGGTAGCTTTCTTT
CDR3aa: CTCGGPRVAFF

v_gene: TRBV4-1
j_gene: TRBJ1-2
abundance: .
d_gene: TRBD1
CDR3nt: TGCGCCAGCAGACCGTACGGGACAGGGGGTGTTGGCTATGGCTACACCTTC
CDR3aa: CASRPYGTGGVGYGYTF

v_gene: TRBV9
j_gene: TRBJ1-3
abundance: .
d_gene: .
CDR3nt: TGTGCCAGCAGCGTCGGATACAACAGGGACCCCCCATCTGGAAACACCATATATTTT
CDR3aa: CASSVGYNRDPPSGNTIYF

v_gene: TRBV4-2
j_gene: TRBJ1-4
abundance: .
d_gene: .
CDR3nt: TGTGCCAGCAGCCGGGTTGACGGGGTTTCAACTAATGAAAAACTGTTTTTT
CDR3aa: CASSRVDGVSTNEKLFF

v_gene: TRBV27
j_gene: TRBJ2-3
abundance: .
d_gene: .
CDR3nt: TGTGCCAGCAGTCCTTTCACAGATACGCAGTATTTT
CDR3aa: CASSPFTDTQYF

v_gene: TRBV9
j_gene: TRBJ2-7
abundance: .
d_gene: TRBD2
CDR3nt: TGTGCCAGCAGCGTAGTAGCGGGAGAGTCCGAGCAGTACTTC
CDR3aa: CASSVVAGESEQYF

v_gene: TRBV11-3
j_gene: TRBJ1-3
abundance: .
d_gene: .
CDR3nt: TGTGCCAGCAGCACTAACATTGGAAACACCATATATTTT
CDR3aa: CASSTNIGNTIYF

v_gene: TRBV6-5
j_gene: TRBJ1-1
abundance: .
d_gene: .
CDR3nt: TGTGCCAGCAGTTACTCGGCCCAGGGAGGCACTGAAGCTTTCTTT
CDR3aa: CASSYSAQGGTEAFF

v_gene: TRBV11-2
j_gene: TRBJ2-3
abundance: .
d_gene: TRBD1
CDR3nt: TGTGCCAGCAGCTTAGGGACAGGGGGCAACCCCTTGAATACGCAGTATTTT
CDR3aa: CASSLGTGGNPLNTQYF

v_gene: TRBV12-5
j_gene: TRBJ2-1
abundance: .
d_gene: TRBD2
CDR3nt: TGTGCTAGTGGTTCAACTAGCGTCTCCTACAATGAGCAGTTCTTC
CDR3aa: CASGSTSVSYNEQFF

v_gene: TRBV7-9
j_gene: TRBJ2-7
abundance: .
d_gene: TRBD2
CDR3nt: TGTGCCAGCAGCTCCGGTAGCGGGGGGGCCTACGAGCAGTACTTC
CDR3aa: CASSSGSGGAYEQYF

v_gene: TRBV5-1
j_gene: TRBJ2-1
abundance: .
d_gene: .
CDR3nt: TGCGCCAGCGAACTGAACAATGAGCAGTTCTTC
CDR3aa: CASELNNEQFF

v_gene: TRBV30
j_gene: TRBJ2-5
abundance: .
d_gene: TRBD2
CDR3nt: TGTGCCTGGAGTGCGGGGGGGCCCTTAGGGACCCAGTACTTC
CDR3aa: CAWSAGGPLGTQYF

v_gene: TRBV6-5
j_gene: TRBJ2-3
abundance: .
d_gene: .
CDR3nt: TGTGCCGCGAGTCGCGGGACAGAAAGCACAGATACGCAGTATTTT
CDR3aa: CAASRGTESTDTQYF

v_gene: TRBV7-6
j_gene: TRBJ1-4
abundance: .
d_gene: .
CDR3nt: TGTGCCAGCACCCGGACTCAAAAACTGTTTTTT
CDR3aa: CASTRTQKLFF

v_gene: TRBV30
j_gene: TRBJ2-1
abundance: .
d_gene: .
CDR3nt: TGTGCCTGGAGTGTATTCGCCAGCTACAATGAGCAGTTCTTC
CDR3aa: CAWSVFASYNEQFF

v_gene: TRBV6-1
j_gene: TRBJ2-7
abundance: .
d_gene: TRBD2
CDR3nt: TGTGCCAGCAGTGATTGGACTAGCGGGACCCCCTACGAGCAGTACTTC
CDR3aa: CASSDWTSGTPYEQYF

v_gene: TRBV23-1
j_gene: TRBJ1-6
abundance: .
d_gene: .
CDR3nt: TGCGCCAGCAGTCAATCAGAACAGGGCTCACCCCTCCACTTT
CDR3aa: CASSQSEQGSPLHF

v_gene: TRBV7-9
j_gene: TRBJ1-3
abundance: .
d_gene: .
CDR3nt: TGTGCCAGCAGCACGACTCGCGGAGGAAACACCATATATTTT
CDR3aa: CASSTTRGGNTIYF

v_gene: TRBV5-4
j_gene: TRBJ2-3
abundance: .
d_gene: .
CDR3nt: TGTGCCAGCAGCTTATCCATGGATACGCAGTATTTT
CDR3aa: CASSLSMDTQYF

v_gene: TRBV18
j_gene: TRBJ2-5
abundance: .
d_gene: TRBD2
CDR3nt: TGTGCCAGCTCACCTTCCCGGACTAGCGGGGGCCAAGAGACCCAGTACTTC
CDR3aa: CASSPSRTSGGQETQYF

v_gene: TRBV29-1
j_gene: TRBJ1-1
abundance: .
d_gene: .
CDR3nt: TGCAGCGTTGCGCAGGGAGGGACTGAAGCTTTCTTT
CDR3aa: CSVAQGGTEAFF

v_gene: TRBV7-9
j_gene: TRBJ2-5
abundance: .
d_gene: .
CDR3nt: TGTGCCAGCAGCTTATTGACGGGGGAGACCCAGTACTTC
CDR3aa: CASSLLTGETQYF

v_gene: TRBV27
j_gene: TRBJ2-1
abundance: .
d_gene: .
CDR3nt: TGTGCCACCCAAGCGGCATACAATGAGCAGTTCTTC
CDR3aa: CATQAAYNEQFF

v_gene: TRBV19
j_gene: TRBJ2-2
abundance: few
d_gene: .
CDR3nt: TGTGCCAGTAGTGTAACAGTTACCGGGGAGCTGTTTTTT
CDR3aa: CASSVTVTGELFF

v_gene: TRBV3-1/TRBV3-2
j_gene: TRBJ1-3
abundance: .
d_gene: .
CDR3nt: TGTGCCAGCAGCCCCTGGGGCGAAAACACCATATATTTT
CDR3aa: CASSPWGENTIYF

v_gene: TRBV2
j_gene: TRBJ2-7
abundance: .
d_gene: .
CDR3nt: TGTGCCAGCAGTCAACAGGGTATCCACGAGCAGTACTTC
CDR3aa: CASSQQGIHEQYF

v_gene: TRBV19
j_gene: TRBJ1-5
abundance: .
d_gene: .
CDR3nt: TGTGCCAGTAGTATCCTGAATCAGCCCCAGCATTTT
CDR3aa: CASSILNQPQHF

v_gene: TRBV7-2
j_gene: TRBJ2-1
abundance: few
d_gene: .
CDR3nt: TGTGCCAGCAGCACCAAAGCGACTACCCAATCCTACAATGAGCAGTTCTTC
CDR3aa: CASSTKATTQSYNEQFF

v_gene: TRBV27
j_gene: TRBJ2-1
abundance: .
d_gene: TRBD2
CDR3nt: TGTGCCAGCAGATCTAGCGGCAATGAGCAGTTCTTC
CDR3aa: CASRSSGNEQFF

v_gene: TRBV2
j_gene: TRBJ1-5
abundance: .
d_gene: .
CDR3nt: TGTGCCAGCAGCTTTAATAGCGGCAATCAGCCCCAGCATTTT
CDR3aa: CASSFNSGNQPQHF

v_gene: TRBV5-1
j_gene: TRBJ2-1
abundance: .
d_gene: .
CDR3nt: TGCGCCAGCAGCTTGGCCAGGGTCTATGAGCAGTTCTTC
CDR3aa: CASSLARVYEQFF

v_gene: TRBV27
j_gene: TRBJ1-6
abundance: .
d_gene: .
CDR3nt: TGTGCCAGCAGTTCCGCAGTAGCCCTGGGGGCTTCCTATAATTCACCCCTCCACTTT
CDR3aa: CASSSAVALGASYNSPLHF

v_gene: TRBV4-1
j_gene: TRBJ2-7
abundance: .
d_gene: TRBD2
CDR3nt: TGCGCCAGCAGCCAATTGCCGCGAAGGACTAGCGGGGGCACCTACGAGCAGTACTTC
CDR3aa: CASSQLPRRTSGGTYEQYF

v_gene: TRBV30
j_gene: TRBJ1-5
abundance: .
d_gene: .
CDR3nt: TGTGCCTGGAGTGTGGCGGGGCAACAGCCCCAGCATTTT
CDR3aa: CAWSVAGQQPQHF

v_gene: TRBV15
j_gene: TRBJ1-4
abundance: .
d_gene: .
CDR3nt: TGTGCCACCAGCAGAGTTGGGCCTGCAACTAATGAAAAACTGTTTTTT
CDR3aa: CATSRVGPATNEKLFF

v_gene: TRBV28
j_gene: TRBJ1-6
abundance: .
d_gene: TRBD1
CDR3nt: TGTGCCAGCAGCGCGACAGGGCAAGGGGCCCTAGTCCACTTT
CDR3aa: CASSATGQGALVHF

v_gene: TRBV9
j_gene: TRBJ2-2
abundance: .
d_gene: .
CDR3nt: TGTGCCAGCAGCGTAGGAGGAGCGTCGAACACCGGGGAGCTGTTTTTT
CDR3aa: CASSVGGASNTGELFF

v_gene: TRBV30
j_gene: TRBJ1-1
abundance: .
d_gene: TRBD1
CDR3nt: TGTGCCTGGAGTCAAACAGGGGCCCTCATGAACACTGAAGCTTTCTTT
CDR3aa: CAWSQTGALMNTEAFF

v_gene: TRBV5-1
j_gene: TRBJ2-2
abundance: .
d_gene: TRBD2
CDR3nt: TGCGCCAGCAGCTTGGGCCTAGCGGGCGCGGAGCTGTTTTTT
CDR3aa: CASSLGLAGAELFF

v_gene: TRBV10-3
j_gene: TRBJ1-3
abundance: .
d_gene: .
CDR3nt: TGTGCCATCAGCGAGAGGGAGGGAAACACCATATATTTT
CDR3aa: CAISEREGNTIYF

v_gene: TRBV9
j_gene: TRBJ1-2
abundance: few
d_gene: .
CDR3nt: TGTGCCAGCAGCGTAGGTTGGGGGGGTGACTATGGCTACACCTTC
CDR3aa: CASSVGWGGDYGYTF

v_gene: TRBV28
j_gene: TRBJ2-5
abundance: few
d_gene: TRBD2
CDR3nt: TGTGCCAGCAGACCAGCGGGGGTCCAAGAGACCCAGTACTTC
CDR3aa: CASRPAGVQETQYF

v_gene: TRBV30
j_gene: TRBJ1-2
abundance: .
d_gene: .
CDR3nt: TGTGCCTGGAGTGCGGGGGTTGGCTACACCTTC
CDR3aa: CAWSAGVGYTF

v_gene: TRBV14
j_gene: TRBJ2-3
abundance: .
d_gene: .
CDR3nt: TGTGCCAGCAGTTGGGCCTCGACGGATACGCAGTATTTT
CDR3aa: CASSWASTDTQYF

v_gene: TRBV7-3
j_gene: TRBJ2-6
abundance: .
d_gene: .
CDR3nt: TGTGCCAGCAGCTTACTCGGGGGTAGCTCTGGGGCCAACGTCCTGACTTTC
CDR3aa: CASSLLGGSSGANVLTF

v_gene: TRBV6-5
j_gene: TRBJ2-2
abundance: .
d_gene: .
CDR3nt: TGTGCCAGCAGCAGAAGTGGGGGGGCCACCGGGGAGCTGTTTTTT
CDR3aa: CASSRSGGATGELFF

v_gene: TRBV13
j_gene: TRBJ1-3
abundance: .
d_gene: .
CDR3nt: TGTGCCAGCAGCAGCGACAGGAGCTCTGGAAACACCATATATTTT
CDR3aa: CASSSDRSSGNTIYF

v_gene: TRBV19
j_gene: TRBJ1-5
abundance: .
d_gene: TRBD1
CDR3nt: TGTGCCAGTAGGCCTCAGGGGGCTAGCAATCAGCCCCAGCATTTT
CDR3aa: CASRPQGASNQPQHF

v_gene: TRBV19
j_gene: TRBJ1-2
abundance: .
d_gene: TRBD1
CDR3nt: TGTGCCAGTAGTATACCCGACAGGGTGAACTATGGCTACACCTTC
CDR3aa: CASSIPDRVNYGYTF

v_gene: TRBV12-3/TRBV12-4
j_gene: TRBJ1-2
abundance: few
d_gene: TRBD1
CDR3nt: TGTGCCAGCAGGGGACAGGGGGCGATTGGCTACACCTTC
CDR3aa: CASRGQGAIGYTF